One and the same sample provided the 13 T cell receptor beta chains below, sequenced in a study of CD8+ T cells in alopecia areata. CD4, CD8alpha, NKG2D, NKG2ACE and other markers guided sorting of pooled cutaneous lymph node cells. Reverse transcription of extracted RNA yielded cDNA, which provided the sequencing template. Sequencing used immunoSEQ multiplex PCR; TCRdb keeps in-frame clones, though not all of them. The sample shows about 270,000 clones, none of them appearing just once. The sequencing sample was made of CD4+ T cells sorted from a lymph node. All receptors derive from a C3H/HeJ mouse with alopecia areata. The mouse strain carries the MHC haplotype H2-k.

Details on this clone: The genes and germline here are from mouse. The DNA read from the CDR3 is TGTGCCAGCAAGGACTGGCCTGATAATTCGCCC. It codes for CASKDWPDNSP. The full CDR3 protein reads CASKDWPDNSPLYF. The chain employs TRBV19 and TRBJ1-6, with unresolved D. The read halts 3 residues ahead of the CDR3 end, with the missing end drawn from the germline J gene. TRBJ1-6 is filed as an ORF, its function uncertain. Trimming shortened V by 6 bases and J by 5 bases, and 12 bases separated the two germline ends. This CDR3 has 14 amino acids. Germline V gene lookup returns CDR1 FNHDT and CDR2 SITEND (reference sequence).

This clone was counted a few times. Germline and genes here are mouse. CDR3 region: CTCSAERGGAGSPLYF. The CDR3 bases that were read are TGCACCTGCAGTGCAGAGAGAGGGGGCGCGGGTTCGCCC. This chain connects TRBV1 to TRBJ1-6; 7 nucleotides align to TRBD1. Read data end 3 residues before the CDR3 end; the end is taken from the germline J gene. TRBJ1-6 is sorted into the ORF group, with uncertain function. The CDR3 totals 16 residues. CDR1 is NSQYPW, CDR2 LRSPGD, per germline (reference sequence). The V segment lost 0 bases and the J segment 9 bases; nucleotides outside the gene matches: 8.

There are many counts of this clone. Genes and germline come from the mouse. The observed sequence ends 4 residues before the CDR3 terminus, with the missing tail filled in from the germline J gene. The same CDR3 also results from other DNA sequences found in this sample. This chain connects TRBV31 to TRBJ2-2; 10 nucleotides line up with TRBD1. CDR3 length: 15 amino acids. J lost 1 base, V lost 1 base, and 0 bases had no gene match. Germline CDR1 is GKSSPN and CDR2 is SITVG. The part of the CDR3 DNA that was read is TGTGCCTGGAGTCGGGACAGGGGAAACACCGGG. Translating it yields CAWSRDRGNTG. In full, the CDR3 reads CAWSRDRGNTGQLYF.

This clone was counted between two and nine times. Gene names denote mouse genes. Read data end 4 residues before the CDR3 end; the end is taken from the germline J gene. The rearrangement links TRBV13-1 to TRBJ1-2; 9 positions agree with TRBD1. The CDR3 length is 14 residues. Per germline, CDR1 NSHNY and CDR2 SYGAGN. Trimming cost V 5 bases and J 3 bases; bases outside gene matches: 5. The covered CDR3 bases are TGTGCCAGCAGCCGGGACAGGGAAGACTCC. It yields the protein CASSRDREDS. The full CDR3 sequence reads CASSRDREDSDYTF.

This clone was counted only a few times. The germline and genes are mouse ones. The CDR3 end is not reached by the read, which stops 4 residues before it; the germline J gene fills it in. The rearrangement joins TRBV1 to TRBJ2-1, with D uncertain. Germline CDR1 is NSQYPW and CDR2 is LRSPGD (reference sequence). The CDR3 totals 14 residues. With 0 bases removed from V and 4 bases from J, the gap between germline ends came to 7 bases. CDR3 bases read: TGCACCTGCAGTGCAGAACCAGCATATGCT. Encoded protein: CTCSAEPAYA. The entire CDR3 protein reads CTCSAEPAYAEQFF.

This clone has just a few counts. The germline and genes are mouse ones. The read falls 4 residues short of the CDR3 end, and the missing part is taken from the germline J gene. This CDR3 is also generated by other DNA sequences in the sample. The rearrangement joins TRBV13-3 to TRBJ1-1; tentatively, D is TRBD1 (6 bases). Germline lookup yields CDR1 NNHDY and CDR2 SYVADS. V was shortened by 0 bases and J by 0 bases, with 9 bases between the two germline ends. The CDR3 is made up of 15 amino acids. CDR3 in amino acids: CASSDAGGSNTEVFF. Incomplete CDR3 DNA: TGTGCCAGCAGTGATGCGGGGGGCTCAAACACA.

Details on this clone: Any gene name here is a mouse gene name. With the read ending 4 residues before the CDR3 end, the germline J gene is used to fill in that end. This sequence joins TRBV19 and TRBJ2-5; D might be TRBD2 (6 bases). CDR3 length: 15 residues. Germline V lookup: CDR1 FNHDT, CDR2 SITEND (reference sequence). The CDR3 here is CASTLTLGRWDTQYF. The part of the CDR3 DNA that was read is TGTGCCAGCACCCTCACACTGGGTCGCTGGGAC.

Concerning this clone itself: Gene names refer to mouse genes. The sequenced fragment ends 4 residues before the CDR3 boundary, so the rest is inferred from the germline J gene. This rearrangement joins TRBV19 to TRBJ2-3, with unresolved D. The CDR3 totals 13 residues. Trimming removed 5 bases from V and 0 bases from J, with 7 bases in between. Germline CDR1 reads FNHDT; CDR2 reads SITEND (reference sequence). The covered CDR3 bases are TGTGCCAGCAGCGACACTAGTGCAGAA. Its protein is CASSDTSAE. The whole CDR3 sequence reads CASSDTSAETLYF.

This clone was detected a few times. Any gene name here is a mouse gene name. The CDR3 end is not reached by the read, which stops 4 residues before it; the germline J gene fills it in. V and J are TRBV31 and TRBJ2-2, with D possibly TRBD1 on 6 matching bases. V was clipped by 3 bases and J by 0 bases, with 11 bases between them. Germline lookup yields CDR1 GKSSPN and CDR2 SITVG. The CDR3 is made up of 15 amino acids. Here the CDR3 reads CAWSQDSANTGQLYF. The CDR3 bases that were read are TGTGCCTGGAGCCAGGACAGCGCAAACACCGGG.

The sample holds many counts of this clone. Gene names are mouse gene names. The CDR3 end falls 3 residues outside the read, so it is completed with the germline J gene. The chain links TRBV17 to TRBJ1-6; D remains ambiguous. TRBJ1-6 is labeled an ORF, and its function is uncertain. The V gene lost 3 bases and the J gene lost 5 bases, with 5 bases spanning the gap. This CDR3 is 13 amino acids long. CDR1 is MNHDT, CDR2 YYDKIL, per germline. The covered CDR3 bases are TGTGCTAGCAGTAGGTCAGATAATTCGCCC. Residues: CASSRSDNSP. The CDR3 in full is CASSRSDNSPLYF.

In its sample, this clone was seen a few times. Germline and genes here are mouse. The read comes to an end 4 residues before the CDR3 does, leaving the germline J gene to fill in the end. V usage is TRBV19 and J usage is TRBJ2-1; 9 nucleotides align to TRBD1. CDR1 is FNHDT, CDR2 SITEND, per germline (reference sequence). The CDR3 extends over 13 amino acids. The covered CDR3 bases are TGTGCCAGCAAACAGGGGGCGCCCGCT. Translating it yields CASKQGAPA. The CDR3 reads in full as CASKQGAPAEQFF.

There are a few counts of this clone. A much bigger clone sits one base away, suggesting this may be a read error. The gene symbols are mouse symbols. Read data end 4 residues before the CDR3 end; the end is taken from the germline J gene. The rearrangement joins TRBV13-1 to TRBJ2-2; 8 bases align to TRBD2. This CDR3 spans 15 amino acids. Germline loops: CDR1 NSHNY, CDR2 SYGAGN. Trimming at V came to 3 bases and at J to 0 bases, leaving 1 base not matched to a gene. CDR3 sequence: CASSAWGANTGQLYF. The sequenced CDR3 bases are TGTGCCAGCAGTGCCTGGGGGGCAAACACCGGG.

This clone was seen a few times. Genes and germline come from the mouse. The CDR3 DNA, read in part, is TGTGCCAGCAAACAGCATAACTATGCT. As protein: CASKQHNYA. The CDR3 as a whole reads CASKQHNYAEQFF. The V and J genes are TRBV19 and TRBJ2-1; D is undetermined. The read halts 4 residues ahead of the CDR3 end, with the missing end drawn from the germline J gene. This CDR3 spans 13 amino acids. The ends were cut back, 6 bases at V and 0 bases at J, with 7 bases in the middle. In germline, CDR1 is FNHDT, CDR2 SITEND (reference sequence).